The clone carrying this T cell receptor (beta chain) was counted ten times or more. CDR3 regions were amplified by Arm-PCR using iRepertoire HTBI primers to build TCR beta libraries. TCRdb used MiXCR to reprocess the multiplex PCR reads, holding one entry per CDR3 protein. The top ten clones hold 29% of a sample with roughly 300,000 distinct CDR3 sequences, around 20% of them seen once. This sample was included in a study of regulatory T cells in long-lasting Graves disease. Time point indicated: persistent/refractory GD, antithyroid drugs over 5 years with positive TRAb. Extracted RNA from PBMCs served as the source of the TCR library. The V end lost 1 base, the J end lost 4 bases, and 8 bases lay between the germline ends. Germline loops: CDR1 SGHKS, CDR2 YYEKEE (reference sequence). The CDR3 covers 13 residues.

V and J are TRBV5-5 and TRBJ1-1; no clear D gene. This clonotype originated in a female donor with Graves disease. The sequencing here drew on peripheral blood mononuclear cells (PBMCs), taken when the disease was refractory, from a patient treated with antithyroid drugs. CDR3 amino acids: CASSLFAGTEAFF. The CDR3 nucleotides are TGTGCCAGCAGCTTGTTCGCCGGCACTGAAGCTTTCTTT.